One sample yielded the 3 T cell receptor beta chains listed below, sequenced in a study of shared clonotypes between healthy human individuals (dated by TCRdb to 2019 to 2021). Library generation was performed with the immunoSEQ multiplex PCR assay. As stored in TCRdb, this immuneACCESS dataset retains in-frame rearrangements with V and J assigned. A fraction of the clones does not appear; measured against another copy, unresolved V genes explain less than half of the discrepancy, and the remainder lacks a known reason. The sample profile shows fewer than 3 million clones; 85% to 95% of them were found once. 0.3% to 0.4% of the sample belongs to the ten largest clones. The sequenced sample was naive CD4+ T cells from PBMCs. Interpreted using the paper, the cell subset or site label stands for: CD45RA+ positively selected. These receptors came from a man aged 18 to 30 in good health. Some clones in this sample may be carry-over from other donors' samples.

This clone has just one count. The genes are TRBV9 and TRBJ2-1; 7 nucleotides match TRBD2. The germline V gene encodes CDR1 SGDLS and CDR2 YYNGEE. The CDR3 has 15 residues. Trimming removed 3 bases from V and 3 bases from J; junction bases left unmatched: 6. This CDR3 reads CASSDLAGDYNEQFF. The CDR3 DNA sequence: TGTGCCAGCAGCGATCTGGCGGGAGACTACAATGAGCAGTTCTTC.

This CDR3 is CASSPYGGPYEQYF. The CDR3 DNA sequence: TGTGCCAGCAGCCCATACGGCGGCCCCTACGAGCAGTACTTC. V and J are TRBV7-2 and TRBJ2-7; no clear D. Between the trimmed V and J ends, which lost 5 bases and 2 bases, there was a span of 13 bases. The CDR3 is 14 amino acids. Germline CDR1 SGHTA, CDR2 FQGNSA.

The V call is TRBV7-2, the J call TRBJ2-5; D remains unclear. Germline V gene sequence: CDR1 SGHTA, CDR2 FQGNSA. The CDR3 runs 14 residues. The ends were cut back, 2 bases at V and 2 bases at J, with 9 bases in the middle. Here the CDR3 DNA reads TGTGCCAGCAGCTTATGGCAGCCTCAAGAGACCCAGTACTTC. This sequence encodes CASSLWQPQETQYF.